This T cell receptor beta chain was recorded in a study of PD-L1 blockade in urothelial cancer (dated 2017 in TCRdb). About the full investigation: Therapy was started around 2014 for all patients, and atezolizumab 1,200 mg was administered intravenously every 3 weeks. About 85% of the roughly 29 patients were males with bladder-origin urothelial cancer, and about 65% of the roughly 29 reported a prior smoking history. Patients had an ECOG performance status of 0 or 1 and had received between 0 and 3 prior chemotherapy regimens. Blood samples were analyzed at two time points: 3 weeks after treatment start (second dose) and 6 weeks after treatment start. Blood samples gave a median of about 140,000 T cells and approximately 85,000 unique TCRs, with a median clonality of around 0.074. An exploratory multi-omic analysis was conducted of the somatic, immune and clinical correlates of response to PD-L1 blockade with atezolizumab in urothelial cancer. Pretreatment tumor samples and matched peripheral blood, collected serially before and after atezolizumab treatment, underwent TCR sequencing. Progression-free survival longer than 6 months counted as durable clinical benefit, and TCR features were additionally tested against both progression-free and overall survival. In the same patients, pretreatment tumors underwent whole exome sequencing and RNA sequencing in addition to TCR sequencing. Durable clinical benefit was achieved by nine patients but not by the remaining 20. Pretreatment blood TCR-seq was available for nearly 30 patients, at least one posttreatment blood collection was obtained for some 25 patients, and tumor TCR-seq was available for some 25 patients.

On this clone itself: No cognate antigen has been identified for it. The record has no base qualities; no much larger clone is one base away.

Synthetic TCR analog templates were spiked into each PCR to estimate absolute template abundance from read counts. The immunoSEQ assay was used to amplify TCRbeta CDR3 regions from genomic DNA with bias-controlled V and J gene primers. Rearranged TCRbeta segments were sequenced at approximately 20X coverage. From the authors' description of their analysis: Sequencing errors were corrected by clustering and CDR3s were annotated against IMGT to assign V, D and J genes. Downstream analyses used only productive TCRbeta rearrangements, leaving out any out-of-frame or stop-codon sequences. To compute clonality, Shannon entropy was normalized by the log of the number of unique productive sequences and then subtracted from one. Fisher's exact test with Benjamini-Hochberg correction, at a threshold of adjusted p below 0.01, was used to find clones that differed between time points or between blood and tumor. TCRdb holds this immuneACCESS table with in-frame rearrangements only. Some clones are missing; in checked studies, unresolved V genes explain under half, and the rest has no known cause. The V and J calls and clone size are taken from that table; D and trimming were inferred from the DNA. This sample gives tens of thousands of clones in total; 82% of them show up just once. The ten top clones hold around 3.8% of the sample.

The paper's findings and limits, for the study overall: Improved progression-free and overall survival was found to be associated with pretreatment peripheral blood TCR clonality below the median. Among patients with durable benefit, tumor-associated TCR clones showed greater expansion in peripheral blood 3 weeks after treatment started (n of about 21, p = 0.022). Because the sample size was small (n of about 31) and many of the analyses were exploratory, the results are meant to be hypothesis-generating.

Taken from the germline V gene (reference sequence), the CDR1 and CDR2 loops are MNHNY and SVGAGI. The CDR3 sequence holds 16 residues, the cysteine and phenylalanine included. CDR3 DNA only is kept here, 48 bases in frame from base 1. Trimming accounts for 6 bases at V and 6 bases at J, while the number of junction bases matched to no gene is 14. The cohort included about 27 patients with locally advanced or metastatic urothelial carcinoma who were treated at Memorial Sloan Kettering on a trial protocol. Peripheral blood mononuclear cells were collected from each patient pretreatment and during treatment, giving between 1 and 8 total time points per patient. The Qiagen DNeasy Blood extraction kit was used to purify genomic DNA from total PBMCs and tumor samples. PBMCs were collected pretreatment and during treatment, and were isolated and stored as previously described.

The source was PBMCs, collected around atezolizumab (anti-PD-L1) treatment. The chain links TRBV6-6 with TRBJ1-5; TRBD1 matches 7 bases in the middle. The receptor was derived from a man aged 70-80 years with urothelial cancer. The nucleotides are TGTGCCAGCAGCCGCCAATTGACAGGGCTAGGTCAGCCCCAGCATTTT. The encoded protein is CASSRQLTGLGQPQHF.